This T cell receptor (beta chain) was identified in a study of cytomegalovirus exposure and HLA in healthy donors. Across the study: Early release data held roughly 90 million unique TCRs from HLA-typed donors. Study results and limitations: Among TCR beta chains, those listed as cytomegalovirus-associated numbered around 160. Association with HLA alleles at 0.05 false discovery rate was found for 16,951 TCR beta sequences in a later analysis.

On this clone: Its antigen remains unidentified.

This CDR3 has 12 amino acids. Germline V gene sequence: CDR1 MDHEN, CDR2 SYDVKM. The V end lost 8 bases, the J end lost 9 bases, and 14 bases lay between the germline ends. Vbeta (60) and Jbeta (13) primers were used in the PCR. TCRdb's table, derived via immunoSEQ multiplex PCR, lists solely in-frame clones and lacks some. The repertoire includes roughly 100,000 clones, around four fifths of them detected once, and approximately 5.6% sits in the top ten. Sequencing input: PBMCs. This TCR derives from a young woman in good health and CMV-seropositive. The chain uses TRBV28 and TRBJ1-5; D perhaps matches TRBD1 (6 bases). The CDR3, as DNA: TGTGCCAGCGATACAGGGCTGGGGCCCCAGCATTTT. Translated: CASDTGLGPQHF.